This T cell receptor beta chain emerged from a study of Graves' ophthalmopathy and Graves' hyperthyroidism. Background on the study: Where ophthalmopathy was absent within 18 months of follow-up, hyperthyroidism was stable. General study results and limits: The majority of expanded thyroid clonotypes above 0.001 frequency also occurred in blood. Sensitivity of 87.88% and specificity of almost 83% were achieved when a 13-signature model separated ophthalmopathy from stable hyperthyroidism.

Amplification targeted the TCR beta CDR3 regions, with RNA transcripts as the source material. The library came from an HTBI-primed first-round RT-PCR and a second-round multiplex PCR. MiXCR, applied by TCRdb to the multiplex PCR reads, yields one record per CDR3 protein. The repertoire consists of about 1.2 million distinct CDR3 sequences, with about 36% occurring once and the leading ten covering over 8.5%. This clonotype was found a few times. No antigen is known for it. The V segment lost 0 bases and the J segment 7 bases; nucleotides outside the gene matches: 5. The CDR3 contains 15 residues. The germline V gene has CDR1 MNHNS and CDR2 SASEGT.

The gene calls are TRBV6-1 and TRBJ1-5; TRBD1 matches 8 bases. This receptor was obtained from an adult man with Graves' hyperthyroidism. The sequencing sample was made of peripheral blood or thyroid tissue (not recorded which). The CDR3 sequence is CASSEAYRGTQPQHF. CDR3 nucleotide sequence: TGTGCCAGCAGTGAAGCGTACAGGGGGACCCAGCCCCAGCATTTT.